Listed below are T cell receptor beta chains from one sample, sequenced in a study of cytomegalovirus exposure and HLA in healthy donors. TCRdb's copy holds only in-frame clones and misses some; the assay was immunoSEQ multiplex PCR. This sample's table reports approximately 110,000 clones. The sample comprised PBMCs. These receptor sequences come from a man aged 25 to 45 in good health and CMV-seronegative. The CDR3 runs from the conserved cysteine through the conserved F or W. Fields, in order: J gene, D gene, V gene, CDR3 protein, CDR3 DNA. The D gene is left open where the match is weak.

TRBJ1-4 | NA | TRBV4-1 | CASSHPNLRQELFF | TGCGCCAGCAGCCATCCCAACCTTCGACAGGAACTGTTTTTT
TRBJ2-1 | NA | TRBV21-1 | CASGAGGSYNEQFF | TGTGCCAGCGGGGCGGGAGGGAGTTACAATGAGCAGTTCTTC
TRBJ2-1 | TRBD1 | TRBV10-1 | CASGRTGSSEQFF | TGCGCCAGCGGACGGACAGGCTCTAGTGAGCAGTTCTTC
TRBJ1-5 | NA | TRBV29-1 | CSVDGGGSNQPQHF | TGCAGCGTTGACGGGGGGGGAAGCAATCAGCCCCAGCATTTT
TRBJ1-1 | TRBD1 | TRBV19 | CASSVGGGTEAFF | TGTGCCAGTAGTGTAGGAGGGGGCACCGAAGCTTTCTTT
TRBJ2-7 | TRBD1 | TRBV5-4 | CASGSGTGAVEQYF | TGTGCCAGCGGAAGCGGGACAGGGGCTGTCGAGCAGTACTTC
TRBJ2-1 | TRBD2 | TRBV9 | CASSPRGGSDEQFF | TGTGCCAGCAGCCCAAGGGGAGGGAGTGATGAGCAGTTCTTC
TRBJ1-6 | TRBD1 | TRBV19 | CASSPDRGGNSPLHF | TGTGCCAGTAGTCCCGACAGGGGAGGGAATTCACCCCTCCACTTT
TRBJ1-1 | NA | TRBV6-6 | CASSYSEERTEAFF | TGTGCCAGCAGTTACTCGGAGGAAAGGACTGAAGCTTTCTTT
TRBJ2-3 | NA | TRBV5-1 | CASSLDPGLRRDTQYF | TGCGCCAGCAGCTTGGACCCCGGTCTTCGGCGGGATACGCAGTATTTT
TRBJ2-7 | TRBD2 | TRBV11-2 | CASSSGGLAGYEQYF | TGTGCCAGCAGCTCCGGTGGACTAGCGGGCTACGAGCAGTACTTC
TRBJ1-2 | TRBD1 | TRBV5-4 | CASSLAGGYGYTF | TGTGCCAGCAGCTTGGCAGGGGGCTATGGCTACACCTTC
TRBJ1-1 | NA | TRBV28 | CASSRGGVNTEAFF | TGTGCCAGCAGCCGAGGGGGAGTGAACACTGAAGCTTTCTTT
TRBJ1-1 | NA | TRBV19 | CASSQQGLSTEAFF | TGTGCCAGTAGTCAACAGGGTCTGTCCACTGAAGCTTTCTTT
TRBJ1-1 | NA | TRBV30 | CAWSVRESLSTEAFF | TGTGCCTGGAGTGTGAGGGAATCGTTGTCGACTGAAGCTTTCTTT
TRBJ2-2 | NA | TRBV29-1 | CSVSGNQWTGELFF | TGCAGCGTTTCGGGGAATCAATGGACCGGGGAGCTGTTTTTT
TRBJ2-7 | NA | TRBV6-1 | CASSGWPGGEQYF | TGTGCCAGCAGTGGTTGGCCAGGAGGGGAGCAGTACTTC
TRBJ1-1 | NA | TRBV28 | CASTTVGGPTEAFF | TGTGCCAGCACTACCGTGGGGGGGCCCACTGAAGCTTTCTTT
TRBJ2-7 | NA | TRBV11-2 | CASSLAYEQYF | TGTGCCAGCAGCTTAGCTTACGAGCAGTACTTC
TRBJ2-5 | TRBD2 | TRBV6-5 | CASSYQRGKYQETQYF | TGTGCCAGCAGTTACCAGCGGGGGAAGTACCAAGAGACCCAGTACTTC
TRBJ2-7 | TRBD2 | TRBV28 | CASSPTSVSRVQYF | TGTGCCAGCAGTCCCACTAGCGTGAGTAGGGTGCAGTACTTC
TRBJ1-5 | NA | TRBV6-1 | CASTAQGNQPQHF | TGTGCCAGCACCGCGCAGGGCAATCAGCCCCAGCATTTT
TRBJ1-6 | NA | TRBV6-4 | CASSETQSGVLHF | TGTGCCAGCAGTGAAACTCAGAGCGGGGTGCTCCACTTT
TRBJ1-1 | NA | TRBV10-3 | CAISDEPVNTEAFF | TGTGCCATCAGTGATGAGCCCGTGAACACTGAAGCTTTCTTT
TRBJ2-3 | TRBD2 | TRBV11-2 | CASSLATLAPTLGDTQYF | TGTGCCAGCAGCTTGGCCACACTAGCGCCGACCCTGGGAGATACGCAGTATTTT
TRBJ1-3 | NA | TRBV2 | CASSELSSGNTIYF | TGTGCCAGCAGCGAACTAAGCTCTGGAAACACCATATATTTT
TRBJ1-2 | NA | TRBV28 | CASSLAGGGYNYGYTF | TGTGCCAGCAGTTTAGCAGGAGGAGGATATAACTATGGCTACACCTTC
TRBJ2-7 | TRBD2 | TRBV4-3 | CASSQDRGDLYEQYF | TGCGCCAGCAGCCAAGACCGGGGGGACCTCTACGAGCAGTACTTC